This TCR beta chain appears in the sequencing data of a study of identical twins. This clonotype was seen more than once but under ten times. Every one of the donors was a healthy Caucasian. From the 5' RACE reads, TCRdb called clonotypes with MiXCR, one entry per CDR3 protein. The sample lists more than 600,000 distinct CDR3 sequences; 15% to 20% were seen once. Germline CDR1 SGHTA, CDR2 FQGNSA. The length of the CDR3 is 14 residues. Between the trimmed V and J ends, which lost 4 bases and 5 bases, there was a span of 12 bases. This sample was also put to use in a study of T cells expressing NK-cell markers. That work adds: Nothing established the HCMV specificity of expanded NKG2C+ T cell clones.

V gene TRBV7-2 combines with J gene TRBJ1-5; possibly TRBD1 for D (5 bases). The receptor's source is a woman under 30 in good health. The sequenced material came from PBMCs. The CDR3, as DNA: TGTGCCAGCAGCTCATTATCAGGGTATCAGCCCCAGCATTTT. Translation gives CASSSLSGYQPQHF.